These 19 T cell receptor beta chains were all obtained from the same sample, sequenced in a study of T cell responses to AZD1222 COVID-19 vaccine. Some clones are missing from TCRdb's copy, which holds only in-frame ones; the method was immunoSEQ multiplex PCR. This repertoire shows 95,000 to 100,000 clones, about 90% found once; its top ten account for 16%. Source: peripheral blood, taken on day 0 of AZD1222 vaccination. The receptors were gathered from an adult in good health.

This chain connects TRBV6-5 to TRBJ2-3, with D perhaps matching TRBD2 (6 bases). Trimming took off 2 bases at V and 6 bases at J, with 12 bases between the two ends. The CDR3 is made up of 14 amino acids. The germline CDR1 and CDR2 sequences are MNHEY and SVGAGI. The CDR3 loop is CASSYPGLSDTQYF. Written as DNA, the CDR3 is TGTGCCAGCAGTTACCCGGGACTCTCCGATACGCAGTATTTT.

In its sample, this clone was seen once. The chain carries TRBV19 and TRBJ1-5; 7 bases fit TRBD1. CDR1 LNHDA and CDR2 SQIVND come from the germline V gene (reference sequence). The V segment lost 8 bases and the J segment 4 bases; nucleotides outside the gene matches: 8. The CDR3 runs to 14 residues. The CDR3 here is CASWNGQENQPQHF. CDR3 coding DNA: TGTGCCAGTTGGAACGGACAGGAAAATCAGCCCCAGCATTTT.

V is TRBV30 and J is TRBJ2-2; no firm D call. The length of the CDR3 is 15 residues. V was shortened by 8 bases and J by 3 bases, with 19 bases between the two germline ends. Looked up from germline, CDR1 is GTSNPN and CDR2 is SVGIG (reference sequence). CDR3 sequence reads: CAVQIGGQDTGELFF. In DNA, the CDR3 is TGTGCCGTTCAGATTGGCGGCCAGGACACCGGGGAGCTGTTTTTT.

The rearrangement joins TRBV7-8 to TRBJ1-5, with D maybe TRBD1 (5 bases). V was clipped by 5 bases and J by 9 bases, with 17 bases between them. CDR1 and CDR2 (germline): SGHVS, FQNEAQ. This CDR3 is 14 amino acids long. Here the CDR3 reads CASSHLRVLWPQHF. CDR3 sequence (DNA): TGTGCCAGCAGCCACCTCAGGGTTTTATGGCCCCAGCATTTT.

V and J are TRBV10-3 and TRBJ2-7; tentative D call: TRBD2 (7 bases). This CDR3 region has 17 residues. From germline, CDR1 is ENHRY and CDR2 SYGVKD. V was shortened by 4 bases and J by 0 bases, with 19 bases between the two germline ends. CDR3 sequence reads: CAISGGLRGASSYEQYF. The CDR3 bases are TGTGCCATCAGTGGGGGTCTCCGGGGGGCTAGCTCCTACGAGCAGTACTTC.

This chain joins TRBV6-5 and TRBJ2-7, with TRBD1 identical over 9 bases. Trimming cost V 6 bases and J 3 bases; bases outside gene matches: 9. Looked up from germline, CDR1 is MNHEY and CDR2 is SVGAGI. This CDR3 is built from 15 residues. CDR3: CASRQKDRGFYEQYF. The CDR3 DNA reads TGTGCCAGCAGGCAGAAGGACAGGGGATTCTACGAGCAGTACTTC.

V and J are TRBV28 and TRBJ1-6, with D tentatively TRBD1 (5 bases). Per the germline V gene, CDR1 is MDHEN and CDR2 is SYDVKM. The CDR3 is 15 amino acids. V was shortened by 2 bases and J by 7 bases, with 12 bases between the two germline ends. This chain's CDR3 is CASSLQAGPNSPLHF. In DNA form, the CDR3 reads TGTGCCAGCAGTTTACAGGCAGGGCCAAATTCACCCCTCCACTTT.

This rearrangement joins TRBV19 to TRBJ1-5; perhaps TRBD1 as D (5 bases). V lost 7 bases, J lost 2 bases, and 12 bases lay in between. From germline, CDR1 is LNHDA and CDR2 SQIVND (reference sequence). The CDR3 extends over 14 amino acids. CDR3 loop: CASKGPQGNQPQHF. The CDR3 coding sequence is TGTGCCAGTAAAGGCCCACAGGGCAATCAGCCCCAGCATTTT. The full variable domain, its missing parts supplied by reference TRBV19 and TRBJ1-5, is DGGITQSPKYLFRKEGQNVTLSCEQNLNHDAMYWYRQDPGQGLRLIYYSQIVNDFQKGDIAEGYSVSREKKESFPLTVTSAQKNPTAFYLCASKGPQGNQPQHFGDGTRLSIL.

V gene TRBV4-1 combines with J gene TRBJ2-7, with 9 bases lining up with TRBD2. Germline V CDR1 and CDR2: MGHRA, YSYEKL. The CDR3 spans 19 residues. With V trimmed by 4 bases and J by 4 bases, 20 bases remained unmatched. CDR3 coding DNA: TGCGCCAGCAGCCCCTGGAATTTTGTCGGTATAGCGGGAGCTTACGAGCAGTACTTC. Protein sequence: CASSPWNFVGIAGAYEQYF.

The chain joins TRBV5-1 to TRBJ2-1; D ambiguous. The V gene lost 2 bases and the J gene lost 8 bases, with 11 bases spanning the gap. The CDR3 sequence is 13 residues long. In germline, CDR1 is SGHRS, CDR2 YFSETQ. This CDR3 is CASSLLPKYEQFF. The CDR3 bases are TGCGCCAGCAGCTTACTCCCGAAGTATGAGCAGTTCTTC.

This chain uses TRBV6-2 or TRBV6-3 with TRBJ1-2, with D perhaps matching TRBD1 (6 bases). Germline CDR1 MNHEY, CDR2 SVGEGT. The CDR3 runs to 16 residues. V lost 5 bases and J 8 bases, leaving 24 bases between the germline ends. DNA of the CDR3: TGTGCCAGCAGTCCCCAGCCCGGGTGGGGGGCAGAAGGCTACACCTTC. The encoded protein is CASSPQPGWGAEGYTF.

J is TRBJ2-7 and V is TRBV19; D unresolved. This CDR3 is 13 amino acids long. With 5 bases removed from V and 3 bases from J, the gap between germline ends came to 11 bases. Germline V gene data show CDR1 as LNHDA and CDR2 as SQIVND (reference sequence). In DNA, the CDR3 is TGTGCCAGTAGTCCCCAAGAGGACTACGAGCAGTACTTC. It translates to CASSPQEDYEQYF.

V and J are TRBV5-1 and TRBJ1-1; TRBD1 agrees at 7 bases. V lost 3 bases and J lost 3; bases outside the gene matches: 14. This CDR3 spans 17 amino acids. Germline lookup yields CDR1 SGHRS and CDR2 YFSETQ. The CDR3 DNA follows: TGCGCCAGCAGCTCGGGTATACAGGGGCGCTGGGACACTGAAGCTTTCTTT. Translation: CASSSGIQGRWDTEAFF.

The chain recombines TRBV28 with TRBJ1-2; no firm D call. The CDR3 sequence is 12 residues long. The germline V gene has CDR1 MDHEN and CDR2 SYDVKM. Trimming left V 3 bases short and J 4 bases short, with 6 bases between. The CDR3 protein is CASSLVAYGYTF. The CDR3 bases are TGTGCCAGCAGTTTGGTGGCCTATGGCTACACCTTC.

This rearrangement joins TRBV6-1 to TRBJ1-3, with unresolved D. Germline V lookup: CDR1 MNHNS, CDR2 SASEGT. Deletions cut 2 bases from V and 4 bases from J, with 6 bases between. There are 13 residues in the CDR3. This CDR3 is CASSELQGNTIYF. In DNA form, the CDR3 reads TGTGCCAGCAGTGAACTACAGGGAAACACCATATATTTT.

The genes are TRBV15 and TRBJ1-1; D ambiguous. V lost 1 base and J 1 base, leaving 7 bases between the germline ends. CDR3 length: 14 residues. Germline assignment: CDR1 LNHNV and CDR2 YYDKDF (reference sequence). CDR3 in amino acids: CATSRAETNTEAFF. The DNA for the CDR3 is TGTGCCACCAGCAGAGCGGAGACGAACACTGAAGCTTTCTTT.

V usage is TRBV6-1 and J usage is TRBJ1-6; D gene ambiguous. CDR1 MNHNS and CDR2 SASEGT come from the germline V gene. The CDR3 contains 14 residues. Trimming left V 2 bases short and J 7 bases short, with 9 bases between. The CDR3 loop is CASSEQVRNSPLHF. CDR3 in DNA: TGTGCCAGCAGTGAACAGGTTCGGAATTCACCCCTCCACTTT.

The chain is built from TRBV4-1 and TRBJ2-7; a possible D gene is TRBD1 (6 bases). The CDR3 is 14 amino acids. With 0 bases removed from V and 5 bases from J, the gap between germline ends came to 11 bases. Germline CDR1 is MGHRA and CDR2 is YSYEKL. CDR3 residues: CASSQDGRGDEQYF. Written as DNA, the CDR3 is TGCGCCAGCAGCCAAGATGGCAGGGGAGACGAGCAGTACTTC.

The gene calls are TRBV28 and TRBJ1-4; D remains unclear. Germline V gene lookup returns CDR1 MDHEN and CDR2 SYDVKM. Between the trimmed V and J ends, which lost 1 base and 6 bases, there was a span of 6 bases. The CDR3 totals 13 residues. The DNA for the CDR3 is TGTGCCAGCAGTTTATTCCCCGATGAAAAACTGTTTTTT. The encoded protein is CASSLFPDEKLFF.